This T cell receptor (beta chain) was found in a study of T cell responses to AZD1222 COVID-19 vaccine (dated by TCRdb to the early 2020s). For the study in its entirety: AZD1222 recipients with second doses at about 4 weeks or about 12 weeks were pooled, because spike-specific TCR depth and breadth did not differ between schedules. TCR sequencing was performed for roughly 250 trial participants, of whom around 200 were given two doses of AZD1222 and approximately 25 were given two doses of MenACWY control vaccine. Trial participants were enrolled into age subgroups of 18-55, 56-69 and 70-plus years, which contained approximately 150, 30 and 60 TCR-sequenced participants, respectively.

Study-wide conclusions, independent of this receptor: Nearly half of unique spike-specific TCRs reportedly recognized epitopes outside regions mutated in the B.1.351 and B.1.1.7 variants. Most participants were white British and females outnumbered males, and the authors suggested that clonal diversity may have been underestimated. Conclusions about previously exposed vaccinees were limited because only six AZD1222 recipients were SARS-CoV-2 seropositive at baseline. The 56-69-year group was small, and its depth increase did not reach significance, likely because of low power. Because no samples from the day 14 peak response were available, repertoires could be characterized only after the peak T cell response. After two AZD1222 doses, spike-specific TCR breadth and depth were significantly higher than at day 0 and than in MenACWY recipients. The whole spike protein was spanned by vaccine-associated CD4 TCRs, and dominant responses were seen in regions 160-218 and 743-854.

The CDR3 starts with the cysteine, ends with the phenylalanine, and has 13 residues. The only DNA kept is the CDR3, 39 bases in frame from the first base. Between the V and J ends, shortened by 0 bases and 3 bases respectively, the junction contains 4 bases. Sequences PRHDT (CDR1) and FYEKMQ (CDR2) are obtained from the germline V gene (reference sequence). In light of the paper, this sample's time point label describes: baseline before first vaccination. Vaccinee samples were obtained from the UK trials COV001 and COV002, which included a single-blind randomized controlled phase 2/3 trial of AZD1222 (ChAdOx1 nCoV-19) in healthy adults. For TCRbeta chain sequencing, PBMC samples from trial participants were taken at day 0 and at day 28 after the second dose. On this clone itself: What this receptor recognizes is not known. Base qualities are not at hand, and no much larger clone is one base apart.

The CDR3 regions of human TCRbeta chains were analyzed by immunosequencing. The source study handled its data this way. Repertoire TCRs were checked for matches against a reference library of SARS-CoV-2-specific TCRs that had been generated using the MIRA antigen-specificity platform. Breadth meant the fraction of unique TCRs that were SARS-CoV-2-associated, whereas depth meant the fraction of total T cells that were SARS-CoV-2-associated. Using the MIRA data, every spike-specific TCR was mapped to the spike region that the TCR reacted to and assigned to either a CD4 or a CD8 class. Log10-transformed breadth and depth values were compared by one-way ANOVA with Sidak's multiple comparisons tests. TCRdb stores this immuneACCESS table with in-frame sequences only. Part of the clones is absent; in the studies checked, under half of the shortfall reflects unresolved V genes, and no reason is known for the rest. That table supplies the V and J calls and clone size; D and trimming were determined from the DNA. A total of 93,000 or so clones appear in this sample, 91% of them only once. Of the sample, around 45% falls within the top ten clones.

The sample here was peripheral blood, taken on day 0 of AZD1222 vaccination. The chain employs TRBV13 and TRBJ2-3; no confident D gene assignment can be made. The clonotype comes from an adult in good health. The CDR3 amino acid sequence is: CASSLGRTDTQYF. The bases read TGTGCCAGCAGCTTAGGCAGGACAGATACGCAGTATTTT.